The clone carrying this T cell receptor beta chain has just a few counts. The sample belongs to a study of CD8+CD57+ T cells in acquired aplastic anemia. Turning to the study itself: DNA recovered from sorted CD4+ and CD8+ cells had a mean of approximately 3.4 ug.

Before being chosen for sequencing, patients had shown CD8+CD57+ cell expansion by flow cytometry. The CDR3 consists of 15 residues. CDR1 is MNHEY and CDR2 is SMNVEV in the germline V gene (reference sequence). V lost 3 bases and J 3 bases, leaving 9 bases between the germline ends. CDR3 and TCR beta VDJ profiling relied on a genomic DNA template. Each CDR3 protein is one row after TCRdb ran MiXCR on the reads. This table holds about 180,000 distinct CDR3 sequences, roughly 48% found once. This receptor was obtained from a human donor with aplastic anemia. The V and J genes are TRBV27 and TRBJ1-6; D is undetermined. The sequencing sample was made of sorted CD4+, CD8+, or CD8+CD57+ T cells (not recorded which) from PBMCs. CDR3 region: CASSFEGFYNSPLHF. DNA for the CDR3: TGTGCCAGCAGTTTTGAGGGCTTCTATAATTCACCCCTCCACTTT.